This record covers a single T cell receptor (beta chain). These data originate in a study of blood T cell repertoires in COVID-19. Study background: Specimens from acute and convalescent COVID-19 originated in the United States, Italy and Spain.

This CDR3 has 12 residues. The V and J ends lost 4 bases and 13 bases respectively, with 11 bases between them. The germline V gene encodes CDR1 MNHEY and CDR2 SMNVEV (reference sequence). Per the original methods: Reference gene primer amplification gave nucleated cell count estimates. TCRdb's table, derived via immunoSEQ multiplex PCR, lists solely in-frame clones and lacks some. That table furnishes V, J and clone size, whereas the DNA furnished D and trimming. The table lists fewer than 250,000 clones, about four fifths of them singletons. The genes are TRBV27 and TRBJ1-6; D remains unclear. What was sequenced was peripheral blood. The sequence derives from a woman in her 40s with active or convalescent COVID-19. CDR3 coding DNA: TGTGCCAGCAGTTCTCAGTCTTCTCCCCTCCACTTT. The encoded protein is CASSSQSSPLHF.